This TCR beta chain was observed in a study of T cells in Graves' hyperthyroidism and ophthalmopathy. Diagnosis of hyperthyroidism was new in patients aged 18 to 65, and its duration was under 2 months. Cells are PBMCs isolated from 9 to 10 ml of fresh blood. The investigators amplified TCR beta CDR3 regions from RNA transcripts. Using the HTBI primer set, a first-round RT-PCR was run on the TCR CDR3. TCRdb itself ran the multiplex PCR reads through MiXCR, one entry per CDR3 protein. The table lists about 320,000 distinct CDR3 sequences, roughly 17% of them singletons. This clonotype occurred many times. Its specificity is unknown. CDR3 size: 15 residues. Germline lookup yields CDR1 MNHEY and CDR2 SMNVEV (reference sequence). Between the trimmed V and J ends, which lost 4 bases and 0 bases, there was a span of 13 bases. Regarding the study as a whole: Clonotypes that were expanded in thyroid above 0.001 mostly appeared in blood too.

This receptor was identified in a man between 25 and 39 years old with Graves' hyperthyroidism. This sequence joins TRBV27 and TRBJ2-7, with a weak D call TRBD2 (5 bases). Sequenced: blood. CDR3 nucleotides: TGTGCCAGCAGTTCGTTAGCGAGGAGCTCCTACGAGCAGTACTTC. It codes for CASSSLARSSYEQYF.